This record covers a single T cell receptor (beta chain). Its antigen is as yet unknown. The sample is drawn from a study of T and B cells in COVID-19 patients. About the research overall: The recovered patients had mostly mild to moderate COVID-19 with outpatient management.

BIOMED2 TRB-A/B primer pools were used in multiplex TRB PCR. TCRdb re-called the multiplex PCR reads through MiXCR, storing one row per CDR3 protein. The table shows about 15,000 distinct CDR3 sequences, with 25% to 30% occurring only once. Study results and limitations: Of thousands of TCR clusters found only in the recovered cohort, fewer than 40 had low generation probability. In COVID-19 patients, T cell receptor beta variable and joining gene use was reportedly strongly skewed. At recovery TRB diversity and richness exceeded healthy donors, after highly clonal active COVID-19 repertoires.

Each TRB amplification used about 230-550 ng of genomic DNA from blood. The CDR3 consists of 14 residues. Per germline, CDR1 DFQATT and CDR2 SNEGSKA (reference sequence). J gave up 4 bases and V 1 base, and 6 bases lay outside the gene matches. This receptor was identified in a human donor who had recovered from COVID-19. The rearrangement uses TRBV20-1 and TRBJ1-2; TRBD1 agrees at 7 bases. Input material: blood. The CDR3 coding sequence is TGCAGTGCTAGAGCAAGGCAGGGGGTCTATGGCTACACCTTC. It encodes CSARARQGVYGYTF.